These 12 T cell receptor beta chains share one sample of origin, sequenced in a study of regulatory dendritic cells for organ transplantation. The protocol was immunoSEQ multiplex PCR, while the TCRdb copy is restricted to in-frame clones and leaves out a portion. The top ten clones hold over 0.35% of a sample with approximately 28,000 clones, roughly 84% of them seen once. What was sequenced was naive CD8+ T cells from blood. As for subset: CD45RA+ naive T cells. These receptors were collected from a human donor in good health.

This sequence joins TRBV7-9 and TRBJ2-5, with 7 bases fitting TRBD1. The length of the CDR3 is 15 residues. J was trimmed by 1 base and V by 6 bases; bases with no gene match: 8. Germline CDR1 reads SEHNR; CDR2 reads FQNEAQ (reference sequence). CDR3 protein: CASSPGQTTQETQYF. The DNA of the CDR3 is TGTGCCAGCAGTCCGGGACAGACCACCCAAGAGACCCAGTACTTC.

The V gene is TRBV19, the J gene TRBJ1-1; D possibly corresponds to TRBD1 (5 bases). Deletions cut 5 bases from V and 7 bases from J, with 14 bases between. CDR1 LNHDA and CDR2 SQIVND come from the germline V gene (reference sequence). The CDR3 loop spans 13 amino acids. CDR3 bases: TGTGCCAGTAGTCTTGGGGGGAGGAATGAAGCTTTCTTT. This sequence encodes CASSLGGRNEAFF.

The chain carries TRBV2 and TRBJ1-4; possibly TRBD1 for D (6 bases). This CDR3 is built from 16 residues. Looked up from germline, CDR1 is SNHLY and CDR2 is FYNNEI. The germline V and J ends were trimmed by 7 bases and 0 bases, with 15 bases remaining between them. The CDR3 spells CASNHRQVATNEKLFF. CDR3 nucleotides: TGTGCCAGCAACCATAGACAGGTCGCAACTAATGAAAAACTGTTTTTT.

This chain joins TRBV4-3 and TRBJ2-2; 8 bases map to TRBD2. CDR3 length: 18 residues. V lost 0 bases and J lost 0; bases outside the gene matches: 6. CDR1 LGHNA and CDR2 YSLEER come from the germline V gene. CDR3 protein: CASSQDRDGGANTGELFF. In DNA form, the CDR3 reads TGCGCCAGCAGCCAAGATCGGGACGGGGGGGCGAACACCGGGGAGCTGTTTTTT.

The chain links TRBV2 to TRBJ2-5, with D uncertain. The CDR3 covers 14 residues. Trimming removed 5 bases from V and 3 bases from J, with 13 bases in between. The germline gives CDR1 SNHLY, CDR2 FYNNEI. The CDR3 sequence is CASSYTVTEETQYF. CDR3 DNA sequence: TGTGCCAGCAGTTACACAGTAACCGAAGAGACCCAGTACTTC.

The chain recombines TRBV27 with TRBJ1-2; D not certain. This CDR3 spans 15 amino acids. Trimming pared 5 bases from V and 4 bases from J, leaving 17 bases between. Germline-derived CDR1 and CDR2 are MNHEY and SMNVEV (reference sequence). CDR3 loop: CASSPVTGAVYGYTF. The DNA for the CDR3 is TGTGCCAGCAGTCCCGTTACGGGAGCCGTCTATGGCTACACCTTC.

This sequence joins TRBV19 and TRBJ2-5, with 8 bases aligning to TRBD2. In germline, CDR1 is LNHDA, CDR2 SQIVND (reference sequence). This CDR3 has 16 residues. The junction had 8 bases not matched to a gene; V was cut back by 5 bases and J by 0 bases. The DNA of the CDR3 is TGTGCCAGTAGTCCCGTAATAGCGGGGTACCAAGAGACCCAGTACTTC. This codes for CASSPVIAGYQETQYF. Full variable domain (outside the CDR3, taken from reference TRBV19 and TRBJ2-5): DGGITQSPKYLFRKEGQNVTLSCEQNLNHDAMYWYRQDPGQGLRLIYYSQIVNDFQKGDIAEGYSVSREKKESFPLTVTSAQKNPTAFYLCASSPVIAGYQETQYFGPGTRLLVL.

V gene TRBV29-1 combines with J gene TRBJ2-1; 10 positions match TRBD2. CDR1 and CDR2 (germline): SQVTM, ANQGSEA. After removal of 4 bases from V and 7 bases from J, the junction contained 10 bases not matched to a gene. This CDR3 comprises 15 residues. In nucleotides, the CDR3 is TGCAGCGTTGTCACAGGGAGCGGGGGGGAAAATGAGCAGTTCTTC. It is translated as CSVVTGSGGENEQFF.

The chain combines TRBV10-3 with TRBJ1-3; D ambiguous. The V gene lost 0 bases and the J gene lost 0 bases, with 6 bases spanning the gap. The germline CDR1 and CDR2 sequences are ENHRY and SYGVKD. This CDR3 comprises 15 residues. DNA for the CDR3: TGTGCCATCAGTGAGTCCCCCATCTCTGGAAACACCATATATTTT. It translates to CAISESPISGNTIYF.

In its sample, this clone was seen a few times. This chain uses TRBV6-5 with TRBJ2-7; D perhaps matches TRBD2 (5 bases). V lost 0 bases and J lost 5, with 11 bases in between. This CDR3 region has 14 residues. CDR1 and CDR2 (germline): MNHEY, SVGAGI. CDR3 amino acids: CASSYSAPSNEQYF. DNA of the CDR3: TGTGCCAGCAGTTACTCGGCTCCTAGCAACGAGCAGTACTTC.

The V and J genes are TRBV5-1 and TRBJ2-2, with TRBD2 matching over 13 bases. CDR1 and CDR2 (germline): SGHRS, YFSETQ. There are 17 residues in the CDR3. J gave up 1 base and V 0 bases, and 0 bases lay outside the gene matches. CDR3 sequence: CASSLGLAGGNTGELFF. CDR3 coding DNA: TGCGCCAGCAGCTTGGGACTAGCGGGAGGGAACACCGGGGAGCTGTTTTTT.

V is TRBV7-9 and J is TRBJ2-7, with D tentatively TRBD2 (5 bases). Germline V gives CDR1 SEHNR, CDR2 FQNEAQ (reference sequence). V was shortened by 5 bases and J by 4 bases, with 12 bases between the two germline ends. The CDR3 totals 13 residues. The CDR3: CASSEDGKYEQYF. CDR3 in DNA: TGTGCCAGCAGCGAGGACGGGAAGTACGAGCAGTACTTC.